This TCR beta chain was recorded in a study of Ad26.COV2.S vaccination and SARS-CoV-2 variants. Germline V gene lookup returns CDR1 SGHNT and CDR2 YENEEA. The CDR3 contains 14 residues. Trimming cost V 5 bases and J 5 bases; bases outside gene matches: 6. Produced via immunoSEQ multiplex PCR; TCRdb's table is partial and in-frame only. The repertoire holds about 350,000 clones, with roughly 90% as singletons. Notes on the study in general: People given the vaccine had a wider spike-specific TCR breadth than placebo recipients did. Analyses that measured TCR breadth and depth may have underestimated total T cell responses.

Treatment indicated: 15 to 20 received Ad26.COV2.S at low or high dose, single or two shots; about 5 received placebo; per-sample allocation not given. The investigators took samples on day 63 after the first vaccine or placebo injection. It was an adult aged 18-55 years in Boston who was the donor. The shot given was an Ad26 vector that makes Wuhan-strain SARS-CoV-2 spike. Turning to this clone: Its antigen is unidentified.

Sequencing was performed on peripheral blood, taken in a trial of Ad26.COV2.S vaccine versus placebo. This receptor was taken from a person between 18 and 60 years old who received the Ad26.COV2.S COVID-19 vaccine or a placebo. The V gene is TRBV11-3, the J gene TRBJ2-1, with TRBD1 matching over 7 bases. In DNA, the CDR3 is TGTGCCAGCAGCGAAGACAGGGTCCACAATGAGCAGTTCTTC. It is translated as CASSEDRVHNEQFF.